The next 22 T cell receptor beta chains were all read from a single sample in a study of cytomegalovirus exposure and HLA in healthy donors. Researchers ran the PCR with 60 Vbeta and 13 Jbeta primers. Here immunoSEQ multiplex PCR was the method, and the copy in TCRdb shows in-frame clones only, minus some. The specimen's table records over 75,000 clones. The sequenced sample was PBMCs. These receptors all come from a man aged 50-59 years in good health and CMV-seronegative.

This chain joins TRBV14 and TRBJ2-5; 13 bases match TRBD2. The CDR3 totals 15 residues. Per germline, CDR1 SGHDN and CDR2 FVKESK. Germline trimming cut 4 bases from V and 9 bases from J; bases unmatched to any gene: 8. Here the CDR3 reads CASSRGTSGVAAQYF. In DNA form, the CDR3 reads TGTGCCAGCAGCCGAGGGACTAGCGGGGTGGCGGCCCAGTACTTC.

V gene TRBV7-8 combines with J gene TRBJ1-1; D is perhaps TRBD1 (6 bases). The CDR3 runs to 17 residues. Trimming pared 0 bases from V and 4 bases from J, leaving 18 bases between. Germline V gives CDR1 SGHVS, CDR2 FQNEAQ. The CDR3 DNA sequence: TGTGCCAGCAGCTTAGCGTATACAGGGTTCGAAGGCACTGAAGCTTTCTTT. It encodes CASSLAYTGFEGTEAFF. Full variable domain (remainder filled in from reference TRBV7-8 and TRBJ1-1): GAGVSQSPRYKVAKRGQDVALRCDPISGHVSLFWYQQALGQGPEFLTYFQNEAQLDKSGLPSDRFFAERPEGSVSTLKIQRTQQEDSAVYLCASSLAYTGFEGTEAFFGQGTRLTVV.

This sequence joins TRBV7-3 and TRBJ1-2, with 7 bases identical to TRBD1. V shed 2 bases, J shed 4 bases, and the junction held 4 bases outside the gene matches. Germline V gene sequence: CDR1 SGHTA, CDR2 FQGTGA. CDR3 length equals 14 residues. CDR3 residues: CASSLQGGSYGYTF. In nucleotides, the CDR3 is TGTGCCAGCAGCTTACAAGGGGGCAGCTATGGCTACACCTTC.

The chain is built from TRBV5-1 and TRBJ1-4, with D unclear. Germline V gene sequence: CDR1 SGHRS, CDR2 YFSETQ. The CDR3 consists of 13 residues. V was pared by 4 bases and J by 7 bases, with 11 bases between. This CDR3 is CASSLSGVEKLFF. CDR3 nucleotides: TGCGCCAGCAGCCTCAGCGGGGTTGAAAAACTGTTTTTT. Full variable domain (outside the CDR3, taken from reference TRBV5-1 and TRBJ1-4): KAGVTQTPRYLIKTRGQQVTLSCSPISGHRSVSWYQQTPGQGLQFLFEYFSETQRNKGNFPGRFSGRQFSNSRSEMNVSTLELGDSALYLCASSLSGVEKLFFGSGTQLSVL.

This chain links TRBV5-1 with TRBJ2-6; maybe TRBD1 (6 bases). Germline V lookup: CDR1 SGHRS, CDR2 YFSETQ. Trimming took 2 bases from V and 2 from J, leaving 11 bases between them. The CDR3 is made up of 16 amino acids. CDR3 loop: CASSFGPGAGANVLTF. CDR3 nucleotides: TGCGCCAGCAGCTTCGGCCCAGGGGCTGGGGCCAACGTCCTGACTTTC.

The chain joins TRBV10-3 to TRBJ1-1; 10 bases agree with TRBD1. This CDR3 has 13 amino acids. V lost 3 bases to trimming and J lost 10 bases; unmatched junction nucleotides: 5. From germline, CDR1 is ENHRY and CDR2 SYGVKD. The CDR3 loop reads CAISDRDRGRAFF. The CDR3 nucleotides are TGTGCCATCAGTGACCGGGACAGGGGTCGAGCTTTCTTT.

The chain carries TRBV7-9 and TRBJ1-4; TRBD1 might be the D (5 bases). The CDR3 has 15 amino acids. V dropped 4 bases and J dropped 8 bases, with 17 bases sitting between them. Germline V gives CDR1 SEHNR, CDR2 FQNEAQ (reference sequence). The CDR3 coding sequence is TGTGCCAGCAGCTCCATCCCCGGGACTGACGAAAAACTGTTTTTT. Protein: CASSSIPGTDEKLFF. Based on the CDR3 plus reference TRBV7-9 and TRBJ1-4, the full variable domain is DTGVSQNPRHKITKRGQNVTFRCDPISEHNRLYWYRQTLGQGPEFLTYFQNEAQLEKSRLLSDRFSAERPKGSFSTLEIQRTEQGDSAMYLCASSSIPGTDEKLFFGSGTQLSVL.

The V gene is TRBV9, the J gene TRBJ1-3, with D possibly matching TRBD1 (5 bases). The germline V gene has CDR1 SGDLS and CDR2 YYNGEE. Trimming left V 5 bases short and J 0 bases short, with 12 bases between. This CDR3 comprises 15 residues. As DNA, the CDR3 is TGTGCCAGCAGTGCGGGACGTATCTCTGGAAACACCATATATTTT. It translates to CASSAGRISGNTIYF.

CDR3 in DNA: TGCGCCAGCAGCCAGTATAGCGGACCCTACGAGCAGTACTTC. This codes for CASSQYSGPYEQYF. The rearrangement links TRBV4-1 to TRBJ2-5; tentative D call: TRBD2 (6 bases). The last part of the DNA fits TRBJ2-7 better; the J call may be wrong. This CDR3 spans 14 amino acids. Germline V lookup: CDR1 MGHRA, CDR2 YSYEKL.

V gene TRBV29-1 combines with J gene TRBJ1-6; perhaps TRBD1 as D (5 bases). CDR1 is SQVTM, CDR2 ANQGSEA, per germline. V dropped 6 bases and J dropped 7 bases, with 16 bases sitting between them. CDR3 length: 14 residues. The CDR3 loop reads CSVSDSPLNSPLHF. In DNA, the CDR3 is TGCAGCGTCTCAGACAGCCCGTTAAATTCACCCCTCCACTTT.

The chain uses TRBV7-8 and TRBJ1-1, with 10 bases that match TRBD1. Germline V gives CDR1 SGHVS, CDR2 FQNEAQ. The CDR3 is 15 residues long. V trimming: 1 base; J trimming: 3 bases; junction bases outside the gene matches: 2. In DNA, the CDR3 is TGTGCCAGCAGCTTAGGACAGGGGGCATACACTGAAGCTTTCTTT. Protein product: CASSLGQGAYTEAFF.

The chain is built from TRBV7-9 and TRBJ2-3; D is perhaps TRBD1 (6 bases). The germline V and J ends were trimmed by 3 bases and 4 bases, with 14 bases remaining between them. This CDR3 comprises 15 residues. Germline values: CDR1 SEHNR, CDR2 FQNEAQ (reference sequence). The chain's CDR3 is CASSFKYRVADTQYF. DNA for the CDR3: TGTGCCAGCAGCTTCAAATACAGGGTCGCAGATACGCAGTATTTT. Variable domain in full (rest from reference TRBV7-9 and TRBJ2-3): DTGVSQNPRHKITKRGQNVTFRCDPISEHNRLYWYRQTLGQGPEFLTYFQNEAQLEKSRLLSDRFSAERPKGSFSTLEIQRTEQGDSAMYLCASSFKYRVADTQYFGPGTRLTVL.

The J gene is TRBJ1-1, the V gene TRBV13; D not resolved. Deletions cut 5 bases from V and 5 bases from J, with 12 bases between. The CDR3 length is 13 residues. Germline V lookup: CDR1 PRHDT, CDR2 FYEKMQ (reference sequence). The CDR3 sequence is CASSKRGLTEAFF. The CDR3 DNA is TGTGCCAGCAGCAAGCGGGGTCTTACTGAAGCTTTCTTT.

The V gene is TRBV5-3, the J gene TRBJ2-1; 7 bases line up with TRBD1. TRBV5-3 is given ORF status, its function remaining uncertain. The CDR3 is 17 residues long. The V gene end was trimmed by 5 bases and the J gene end by 5 bases; junction bases not matched to a gene: 16. CDR3 in DNA: TGTGCCAGAAGGCCTGCAAGGGGGCGTCCTGAAAACAATGAGCAGTTCTTC. It specifies CARRPARGRPENNEQFF.

The chain couples TRBV5-1 to TRBJ1-6; D is ambiguous. Germline values: CDR1 SGHRS, CDR2 YFSETQ. The CDR3 length is 19 residues. V gave up 4 bases and J gave up 0 bases, with 20 bases separating them. CDR3 in amino acids: CASSGRGFGVSSYNSPLHF. CDR3 coding DNA: TGCGCCAGCAGCGGCCGGGGATTCGGTGTAAGCTCCTATAATTCACCCCTCCACTTT.

The rearrangement links TRBV4-2 to TRBJ1-2; 7 positions match TRBD1. Germline values: CDR1 LGHNA, CDR2 YNFKEQ. J gave up 5 bases and V 0 bases, and 9 bases lay outside the gene matches. This CDR3 spans 16 amino acids. The CDR3 region is CASSQEPVTGIYGYTF. CDR3 bases: TGTGCCAGCAGCCAAGAGCCCGTGACAGGGATATATGGCTACACCTTC.

This chain connects TRBV5-5 to TRBJ1-5; D is possibly TRBD1 (6 bases). CDR3 length equals 14 residues. CDR1 and CDR2 from the germline V gene are SGHKS and YYEKEE (reference sequence). V lost 0 bases to trimming and J lost 7 bases, with 11 bases between them. The CDR3 spells CASSLVRGGQPQHF. The CDR3 nucleotides read TGTGCCAGCAGCTTGGTCAGGGGTGGCCAGCCCCAGCATTTT.

This rearrangement joins TRBV29-1 to TRBJ2-1; D is perhaps TRBD2 (5 bases). Trimming took 6 bases from V and 0 from J, leaving 15 bases between them. The germline gives CDR1 SQVTM, CDR2 ANQGSEA. The CDR3 consists of 15 residues. The CDR3 region has the DNA TGCAGCGTCACTCAGCGACTATACTCCTACAATGAGCAGTTCTTC. It is translated as CSVTQRLYSYNEQFF.

The chain carries TRBV27 and TRBJ2-2; D gene ambiguous. This CDR3 is 15 amino acids long. Looked up from germline, CDR1 is MNHEY and CDR2 is SMNVEV (reference sequence). The ends were cut back, 7 bases at V and 3 bases at J, with 15 bases in the middle. CDR3 loop: CASTRFGSYTGELFF. CDR3 bases: TGTGCCAGCACCCGTTTTGGTAGCTACACCGGGGAGCTGTTTTTT.

The chain combines TRBV2 with TRBJ2-5; possible D gene TRBD1, 5 bases. The CDR3 covers 13 residues. Per germline, CDR1 SNHLY and CDR2 FYNNEI. Trimming cost V 4 bases and J 2 bases, with 8 bases left between them. The DNA of the CDR3 is TGTGCCAGCAGTGGGACAAGACAAGAGACCCAGTACTTC. This gives the protein CASSGTRQETQYF.

The gene calls are TRBV7-2 and TRBJ2-7; D may be TRBD1 (6 bases). CDR1 and CDR2 from the germline V gene are SGHTA and FQGNSA. V was cut by 5 bases and J by 5 bases, with 19 bases left in between. The CDR3 has 15 amino acids. The CDR3 bases are TGTGCCAGCAGCAAGGGGGACCCGGTGATCAACGAGCAGTACTTC. Amino acids: CASSKGDPVINEQYF.

The V and J genes are TRBV5-1 and TRBJ2-7; D perhaps matches TRBD2 (6 bases). Germline values: CDR1 SGHRS, CDR2 YFSETQ. This CDR3 region has 15 residues. V lost 5 bases to trimming and J lost 0 bases, with 15 bases between them. This CDR3 reads CASREGRSSSYEQYF. The CDR3 nucleotides are TGCGCCAGCAGGGAGGGACGGTCGAGCTCCTACGAGCAGTACTTC.